This is a list of T cell receptor beta chains from one sample in a study of T cell changes during pregnancy in multiple sclerosis. Clones were read by immunoSEQ multiplex PCR, and TCRdb kept only the in-frame ones, dropping some. Among tens of thousands of clones listed, approximately 90% were seen once. The material was CD8+ T cells from peripheral blood mononuclear cells, obtained in the first trimester of pregnancy. All receptors derive from a female donor with multiple sclerosis, enrolled in a pregnancy study. Each CDR3 is given with its conserved first and last residue. The D gene is left open where the match is weak. Where a row states a size, it is once, few, many or the class of an expanded clone; other rows omit it.

j_call	d_call	v_call	clone_size	cdr3_aa	cdr3_nt
TRBJ2-7	TRBD1	TRBV9	-	CASSVGGQGAHEQYF	TGTGCCAGCAGCGTAGGTGGACAGGGGGCCCACGAGCAGTACTTC
TRBJ2-3	TRBD2	TRBV15	-	CATSSPERGLTDTQYF	TGTGCCACCAGCTCCCCTGAGCGGGGGCTTACAGATACGCAGTATTTT
TRBJ1-1	-	TRBV29-1	once	CSPRRTENTEAFF	TGCAGCCCCCGAAGGACAGAGAACACTGAAGCTTTCTTT
TRBJ2-1	TRBD2	TRBV10-3	-	CAISESGGGLNNEQFF	TGTGCCATCAGTGAGTCGGGGGGGGGACTTAACAATGAGCAGTTCTTC
TRBJ2-7	TRBD1	TRBV4-1	-	CASSQETGGPYEQCF	TGCGCCAGCAGCCAAGAAACAGGGGGACCCTACGAGCAGTGCTTC
TRBJ2-7	-	TRBV27	-	CASRGLSYEQYF	TGTGCCAGCAGAGGACTTTCCTACGAGCAGTACTTC
TRBJ2-1	TRBD2	TRBV19	-	CASRVGGKNNEQFF	TGTGCCAGTAGGGTGGGAGGGAAAAACAATGAGCAGTTCTTC
TRBJ2-3	-	TRBV29-1	-	CSVPAGGFTDTQYF	TGCAGCGTTCCCGCCGGGGGATTCACAGATACGCAGTATTTT
TRBJ2-3	-	TRBV19	once	CASSLVQGRVTDTQYF	TGTGCCAGTAGTTTAGTCCAGGGGCGGGTCACAGATACGCAGTATTTT
TRBJ2-5	TRBD2	TRBV19	-	CASSIAASGRETQYF	TGTGCCAGTAGTATCGCGGCTAGCGGGCGAGAGACCCAGTACTTC
TRBJ1-5	TRBD1	TRBV19	-	CASSAGQGDRWPQHF	TGTGCCAGTAGTGCGGGACAGGGCGACCGGTGGCCCCAGCATTTT
TRBJ1-5	-	TRBV6-1	-	CASNQMLGGQPQHF	TGTGCCAGCAATCAAATGTTGGGGGGACAGCCCCAGCATTTT
TRBJ1-4	-	TRBV18	-	CASSPPGAGEKLFF	TGTGCCAGCTCACCACCGGGGGCGGGTGAAAAACTGTTTTTT
TRBJ2-7	-	TRBV6-1	-	CASSEALLYEQYF	TGTGCCAGCAGTGAAGCCCTACTTTACGAGCAGTACTTC
TRBJ2-3	TRBD2	TRBV13	-	CASSPKAGRSTDTQYF	TGTGCCAGCAGCCCGAAAGCGGGAAGAAGCACAGATACGCAGTATTTT
TRBJ1-2	TRBD1	TRBV29-1	-	CSVSATGQASYGYTF	TGCAGCGTCTCCGCGACAGGGCAAGCGTCCTATGGCTACACCTTC
TRBJ2-2	TRBD2	TRBV14	-	CASSQDSVLAGVPGELFF	TGTGCCAGCAGCCAAGATTCCGTATTAGCGGGAGTCCCCGGGGAGCTGTTTTTT
TRBJ2-7	TRBD2	TRBV5-5	-	CASSLATSGSRYEQYF	TGTGCCAGCAGCTTGGCCACTAGCGGGAGCCGCTACGAGCAGTACTTC
TRBJ2-5	-	TRBV27	-	CASREMDSGTQYF	TGTGCCAGCAGAGAGATGGACTCAGGGACCCAGTACTTC
TRBJ2-5	-	TRBV28	-	CASSLRLAETQYF	TGTGCCAGCAGTTTAAGACTGGCGGAGACCCAGTACTTC
TRBJ2-1	TRBD2	TRBV5-1	-	CASSFEAGGHNEQFF	TGCGCCAGCAGCTTCGAAGCGGGAGGCCACAATGAGCAGTTCTTC
TRBJ2-7	TRBD2	TRBV2	-	CASRTSGRVYEQYF	TGTGCCAGCAGGACTAGCGGGAGGGTCTACGAGCAGTACTTC
TRBJ2-3	-	TRBV9	-	CASSVATTYTDTQYF	TGTGCCAGCAGCGTAGCGACTACCTACACAGATACGCAGTATTTT
TRBJ1-1	-	TRBV6-5	-	CASSLGGGTEAFF	TGTGCCAGCAGCCTAGGGGGTGGGACTGAAGCTTTCTTT
TRBJ2-1	TRBD2	TRBV9	-	CASSPGTGGPSNEQFF	TGTGCCAGCAGCCCAGGGACGGGAGGCCCGTCGAATGAGCAGTTCTTC
TRBJ2-1	TRBD2	TRBV15	few	CATSSIGAGVNEQFF	TGTGCCACCAGCAGCATCGGAGCGGGAGTCAATGAGCAGTTCTTC
TRBJ2-7	TRBD2	TRBV27	-	CASSLLAGGYEQYF	TGTGCCAGCAGTTTACTAGCGGGAGGATACGAGCAGTACTTC
TRBJ2-1	TRBD2	TRBV28	once	CASSLGSGSGDEQFF	TGTGCCAGCAGTTTGGGGAGCGGGAGCGGGGATGAGCAGTTCTTC
TRBJ2-7	TRBD1	TRBV27	-	CASSPDRGTSYEQYF	TGTGCCAGCAGTCCGGACAGGGGGACATCCTACGAGCAGTACTTC
TRBJ2-3	-	TRBV29-1	-	CSVDVVDLQGDTQYF	TGCAGCGTTGACGTTGTGGACCTCCAGGGAGATACGCAGTATTTT
TRBJ2-7	-	TRBV30	-	CAWSVGQGYEQYF	TGTGCCTGGAGTGTAGGTCAGGGCTACGAGCAGTACTTC
TRBJ1-5	TRBD1	TRBV28	-	CASSLRGARQPQHF	TGTGCCAGCAGTCTCAGGGGGGCGAGGCAGCCCCAGCATTTT
TRBJ2-7	TRBD2	TRBV4-2	-	CASSQEASGDSYEQYF	TGTGCCAGCAGCCAAGAAGCTAGCGGAGACTCCTACGAGCAGTACTTC
TRBJ2-1	TRBD2	TRBV7-9	-	CATEGLAANNEQFF	TGTGCCACCGAGGGACTAGCAGCGAACAATGAGCAGTTCTTC
TRBJ1-4	-	TRBV11-3	-	CASSLGTSPQKLFF	TGTGCCAGCAGCTTAGGGACATCCCCCCAAAAGCTGTTTTTT
TRBJ2-7	-	TRBV11-2	-	CASSPGGGYTYEQYF	TGTGCCAGCAGCCCTGGAGGCGGGTATACCTACGAGCAGTACTTC
TRBJ2-7	TRBD2	TRBV14	once	CASSPSRTSGITFSSYEQYF	TGTGCCAGCAGCCCGTCCCGTACTAGCGGGATTACTTTTAGCTCCTACGAGCAGTACTTC
TRBJ2-5	TRBD2	TRBV6-5	-	CASSIGTSGEETQYF	TGTGCCAGCAGTATCGGGACTAGCGGGGAAGAGACCCAGTACTTC
TRBJ2-1	-	TRBV7-9	-	CASSLRSGGPRNEQFF	TGTGCCAGCAGCTTAAGATCTGGGGGCCCTCGCAATGAGCAGTTCTTC
TRBJ2-3	-	TRBV29-1	-	CSVTPSSGSTDTQYF	TGCAGCGTCACTCCTAGTTCGGGGAGCACAGATACGCAGTATTTT
TRBJ2-7	-	TRBV30	-	CAWTPGRSYEQYF	TGTGCCTGGACCCCAGGGCGCTCCTACGAGCAGTACTTC
TRBJ1-5	TRBD1	TRBV5-5	-	CASSYRTGGGQPQHF	TGTGCCAGCAGTTACCGGACAGGGGGTGGTCAGCCCCAGCATTTT
TRBJ2-7	TRBD2	TRBV7-2	-	CASSLGRGLGYEQYF	TGTGCCAGCAGCTTAGGGAGGGGACTAGGATACGAGCAGTACTTC
TRBJ1-5	-	TRBV19	-	CASISGNGQPQHF	TGTGCCAGTATATCGGGTAATGGTCAGCCCCAGCATTTT
TRBJ1-2	TRBD1	TRBV7-2	once	CASSSPGQGALNGYTF	TGTGCCAGCAGCTCCCCTGGACAGGGGGCCTTGAATGGCTACACCTTC
TRBJ2-1	-	TRBV27	-	CASSISVSNEQFF	TGTGCCAGCAGTATTAGTGTCTCCAATGAGCAGTTCTTC
TRBJ2-5	-	TRBV13	once	CASSSLQETQYF	TGTGCCAGCAGCTCCCTTCAAGAGACCCAGTACTTC
TRBJ1-2	-	TRBV10-3	once	CAISESGGVGYTF	TGTGCCATCAGTGAGTCAGGGGGTGTCGGCTACACCTTC